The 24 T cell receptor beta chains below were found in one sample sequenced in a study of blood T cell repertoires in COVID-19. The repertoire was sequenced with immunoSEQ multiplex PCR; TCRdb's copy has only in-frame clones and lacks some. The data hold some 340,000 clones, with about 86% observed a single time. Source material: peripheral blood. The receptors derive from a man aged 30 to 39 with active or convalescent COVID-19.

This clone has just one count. For the CDR3, the DNA is TGTGCCTGGGCCCAAACCTACGAGCAGTACTTC. Protein product: CAWAQTYEQYF. V and J are TRBV30 and TRBJ2-7; D uncertain. Germline lookup yields CDR1 GTSNPN and CDR2 SVGIG (reference sequence). The CDR3 contains 11 residues. Trimming removed 5 bases at V and 2 bases at J, with 7 bases between.

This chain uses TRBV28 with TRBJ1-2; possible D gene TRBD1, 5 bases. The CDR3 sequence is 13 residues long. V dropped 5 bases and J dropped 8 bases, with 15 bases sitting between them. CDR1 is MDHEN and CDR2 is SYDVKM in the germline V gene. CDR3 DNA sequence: TGTGCCAGCAGTCCAACCGGGACTGGGGGCTACACCTTC. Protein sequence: CASSPTGTGGYTF.

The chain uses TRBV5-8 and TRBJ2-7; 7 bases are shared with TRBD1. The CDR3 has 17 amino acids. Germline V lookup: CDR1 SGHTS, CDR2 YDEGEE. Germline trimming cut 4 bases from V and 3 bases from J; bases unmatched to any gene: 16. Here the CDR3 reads CASSRLDRPDTLYEQYF. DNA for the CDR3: TGTGCCAGCAGCAGGCTGGACAGGCCCGACACTCTCTACGAGCAGTACTTC.

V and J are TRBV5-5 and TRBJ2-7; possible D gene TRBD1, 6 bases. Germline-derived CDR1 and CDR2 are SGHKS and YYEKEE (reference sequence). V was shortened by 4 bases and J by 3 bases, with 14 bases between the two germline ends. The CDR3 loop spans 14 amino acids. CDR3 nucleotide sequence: TGTGCCAGCAGCACCCGACAGGAGGTCTACGAGCAGTACTTC. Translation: CASSTRQEVYEQYF.

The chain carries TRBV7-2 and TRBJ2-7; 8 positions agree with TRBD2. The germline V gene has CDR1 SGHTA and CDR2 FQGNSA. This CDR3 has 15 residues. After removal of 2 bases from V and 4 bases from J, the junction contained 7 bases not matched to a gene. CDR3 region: CASSLRSGGLYEQYF. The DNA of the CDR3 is TGTGCCAGCAGCTTACGATCGGGGGGGCTATACGAGCAGTACTTC.

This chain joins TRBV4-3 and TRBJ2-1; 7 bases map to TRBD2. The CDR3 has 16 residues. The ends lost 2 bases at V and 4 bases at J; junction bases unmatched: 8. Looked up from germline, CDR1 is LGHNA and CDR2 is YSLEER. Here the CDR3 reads CASSQRLAPRYNEQFF. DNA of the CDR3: TGCGCCAGCAGCCAAAGACTAGCCCCCAGATACAATGAGCAGTTCTTC.

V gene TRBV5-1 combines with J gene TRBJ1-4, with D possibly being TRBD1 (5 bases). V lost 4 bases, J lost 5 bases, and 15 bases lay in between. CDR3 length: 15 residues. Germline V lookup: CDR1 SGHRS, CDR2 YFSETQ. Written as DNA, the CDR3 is TGCGCCAGCAGCGGTGGGGGGACCATAAATGAAAAACTGTTTTTT. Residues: CASSGGGTINEKLFF.

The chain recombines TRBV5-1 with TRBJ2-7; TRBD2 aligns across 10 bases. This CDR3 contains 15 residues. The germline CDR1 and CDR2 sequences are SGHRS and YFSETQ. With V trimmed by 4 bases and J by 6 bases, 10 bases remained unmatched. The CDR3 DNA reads TGCGCCAGCAGCCTCAAACTAGCGGGGCCTTCCGAGCAGTACTTC. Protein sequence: CASSLKLAGPSEQYF.

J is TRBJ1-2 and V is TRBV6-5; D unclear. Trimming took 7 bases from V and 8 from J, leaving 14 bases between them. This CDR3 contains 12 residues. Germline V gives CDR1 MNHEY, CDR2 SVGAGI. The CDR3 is CASIRGRFGYTF. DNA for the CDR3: TGTGCCAGCATACGGGGTCGTTTCGGCTACACCTTC.

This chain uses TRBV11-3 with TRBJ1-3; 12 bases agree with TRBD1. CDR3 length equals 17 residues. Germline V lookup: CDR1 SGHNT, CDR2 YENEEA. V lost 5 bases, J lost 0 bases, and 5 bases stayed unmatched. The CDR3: CASSDRDRGLSGNTIYF. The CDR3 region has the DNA TGTGCCAGCAGCGACCGGGACAGGGGGCTCTCTGGAAACACCATATATTTT.

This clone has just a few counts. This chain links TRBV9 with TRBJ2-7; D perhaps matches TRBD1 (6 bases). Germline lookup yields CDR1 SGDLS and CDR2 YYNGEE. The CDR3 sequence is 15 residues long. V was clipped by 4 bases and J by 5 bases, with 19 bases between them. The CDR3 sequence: CASSPLTGEFDEQYF. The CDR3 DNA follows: TGTGCCAGCAGCCCCCTGACAGGTGAATTCGACGAGCAGTACTTC.

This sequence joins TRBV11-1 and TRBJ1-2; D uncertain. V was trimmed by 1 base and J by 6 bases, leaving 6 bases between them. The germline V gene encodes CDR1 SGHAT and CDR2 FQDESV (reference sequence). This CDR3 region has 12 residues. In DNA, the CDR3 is TGTGCCAGCAGCTTAGACGGGGATGGCTACACCTTC. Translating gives CASSLDGDGYTF.

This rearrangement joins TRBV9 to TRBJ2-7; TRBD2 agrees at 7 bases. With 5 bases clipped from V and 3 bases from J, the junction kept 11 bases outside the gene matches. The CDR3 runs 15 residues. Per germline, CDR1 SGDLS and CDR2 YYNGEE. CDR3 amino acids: CASSPTRGVGYEQYF. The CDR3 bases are TGTGCCAGCAGTCCTACCCGGGGGGTGGGCTACGAGCAGTACTTC. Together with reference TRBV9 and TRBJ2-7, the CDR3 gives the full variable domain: DSGVTQTPKHLITATGQRVTLRCSPRSGDLSVYWYQQSLDQGLQFLIQYYNGEERAKGNILERFSAQQFPDLHSELNLSSLELGDSALYFCASSPTRGVGYEQYFGPGTRLTVT.

CDR3 amino acids: CASSRRGWDEQFF. CDR3 nucleotide sequence: TGTGCCAGCAGCAGGAGGGGCTGGGATGAGCAGTTCTTC. The chain recombines TRBV5-4 with TRBJ2-1; D possibly corresponds to TRBD2 (6 bases). V shed 4 bases and J shed 8 bases, with 13 bases lying between them. The CDR3 is 13 amino acids. Germline CDR1 and CDR2: SGHNT and YYREEE (reference sequence).

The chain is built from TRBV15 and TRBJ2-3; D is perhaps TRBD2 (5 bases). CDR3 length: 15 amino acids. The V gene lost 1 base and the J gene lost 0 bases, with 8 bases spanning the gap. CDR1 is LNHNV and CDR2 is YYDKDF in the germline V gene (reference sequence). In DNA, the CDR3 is TGTGCCACCAGCAGAGGAGCGGATAGCACAGATACGCAGTATTTT. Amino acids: CATSRGADSTDTQYF.

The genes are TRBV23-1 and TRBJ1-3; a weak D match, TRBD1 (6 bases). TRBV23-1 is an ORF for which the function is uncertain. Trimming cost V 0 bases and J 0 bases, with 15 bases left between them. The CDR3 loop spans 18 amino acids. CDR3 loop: CASSQSRVGGLSGNTIYF. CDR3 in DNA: TGCGCCAGCAGTCAATCGCGGGTCGGGGGGCTCTCTGGAAACACCATATATTTT.

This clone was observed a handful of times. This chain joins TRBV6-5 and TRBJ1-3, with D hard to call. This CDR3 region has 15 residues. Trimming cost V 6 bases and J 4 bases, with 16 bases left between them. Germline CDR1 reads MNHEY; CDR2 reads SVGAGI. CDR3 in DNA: TGTGCCAGCAGCTCCCGGAGGACGGTAGGAAACACCATATATTTT. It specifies CASSSRRTVGNTIYF.

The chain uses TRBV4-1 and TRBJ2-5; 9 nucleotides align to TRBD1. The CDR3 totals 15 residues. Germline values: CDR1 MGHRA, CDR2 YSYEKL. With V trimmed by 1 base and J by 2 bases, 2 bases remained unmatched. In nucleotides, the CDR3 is TGCGCCAGCAGCCAAGGTGGGACAGGGCAAGAGACCCAGTACTTC. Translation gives CASSQGGTGQETQYF.

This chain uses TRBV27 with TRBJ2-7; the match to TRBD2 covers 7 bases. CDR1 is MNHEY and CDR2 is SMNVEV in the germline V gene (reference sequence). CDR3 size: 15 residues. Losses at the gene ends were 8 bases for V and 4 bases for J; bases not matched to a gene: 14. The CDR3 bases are TGTGCCAGCGGCGGACTGAGCGGGGTTCCGTACGAGCAGTACTTC. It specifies CASGGLSGVPYEQYF.

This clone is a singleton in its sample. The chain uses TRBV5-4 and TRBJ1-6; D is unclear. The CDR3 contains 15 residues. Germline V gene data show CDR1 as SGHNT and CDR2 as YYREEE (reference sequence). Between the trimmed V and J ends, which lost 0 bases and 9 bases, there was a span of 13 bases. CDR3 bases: TGTGCCAGCAGCTTGGGAGGTAGCGGAGTTTCACCCCTCCACTTT. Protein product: CASSLGGSGVSPLHF.

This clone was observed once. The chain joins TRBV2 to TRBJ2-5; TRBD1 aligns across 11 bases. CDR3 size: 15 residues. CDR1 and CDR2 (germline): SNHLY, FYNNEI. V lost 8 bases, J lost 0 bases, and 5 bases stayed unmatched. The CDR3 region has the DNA TGTGCCAGCGCCCGGGACAGGGGGTACCAAGAGACCCAGTACTTC. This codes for CASARDRGYQETQYF.

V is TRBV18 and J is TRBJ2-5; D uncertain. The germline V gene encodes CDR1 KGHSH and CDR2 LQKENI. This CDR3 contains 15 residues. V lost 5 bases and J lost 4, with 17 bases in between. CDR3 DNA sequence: TGTGCCAGCTCAAACCTCCGGGTCACAAGAGAGACCCAGTACTTC. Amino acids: CASSNLRVTRETQYF.

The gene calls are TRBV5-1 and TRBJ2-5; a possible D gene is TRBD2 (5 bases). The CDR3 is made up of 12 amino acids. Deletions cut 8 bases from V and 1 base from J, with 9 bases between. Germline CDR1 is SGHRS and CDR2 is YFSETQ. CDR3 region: CARPAVQETQYF. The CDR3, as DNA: TGCGCCAGACCAGCGGTCCAAGAGACCCAGTACTTC.

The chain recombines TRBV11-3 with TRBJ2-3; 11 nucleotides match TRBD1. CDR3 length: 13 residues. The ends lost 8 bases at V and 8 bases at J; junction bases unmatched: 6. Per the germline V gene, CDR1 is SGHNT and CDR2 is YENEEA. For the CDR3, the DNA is TGTGCCAGCCAGGGACAGGGGGACGGTACGCAGTATTTT. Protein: CASQGQGDGTQYF.